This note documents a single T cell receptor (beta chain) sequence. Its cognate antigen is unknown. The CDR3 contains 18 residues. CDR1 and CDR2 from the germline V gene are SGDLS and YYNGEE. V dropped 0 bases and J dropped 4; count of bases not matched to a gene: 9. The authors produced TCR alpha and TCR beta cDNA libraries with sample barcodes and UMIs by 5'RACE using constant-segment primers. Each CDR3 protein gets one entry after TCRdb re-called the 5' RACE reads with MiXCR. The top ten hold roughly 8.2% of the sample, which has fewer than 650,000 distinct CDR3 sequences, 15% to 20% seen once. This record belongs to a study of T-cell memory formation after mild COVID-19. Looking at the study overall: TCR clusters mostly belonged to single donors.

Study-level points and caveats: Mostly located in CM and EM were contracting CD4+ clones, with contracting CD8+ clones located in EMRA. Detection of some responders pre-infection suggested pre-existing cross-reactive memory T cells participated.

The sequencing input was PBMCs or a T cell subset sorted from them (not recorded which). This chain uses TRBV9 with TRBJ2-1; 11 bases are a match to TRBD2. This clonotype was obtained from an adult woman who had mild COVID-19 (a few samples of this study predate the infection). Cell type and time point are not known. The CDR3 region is CASSVAQGRLAGYNEQFF. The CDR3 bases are TGTGCCAGCAGCGTAGCCCAGGGGAGACTAGCGGGGTACAATGAGCAGTTCTTC.